A selection of T cell receptor beta chains follows, all from one sample in a study of cytomegalovirus exposure and HLA in healthy donors. TCRdb's copy holds only in-frame clones and misses some; the assay was immunoSEQ multiplex PCR. This repertoire shows 130,000 or so clones, approximately 87% found once; its top ten account for 2.1%. Sequencing was carried out using PBMCs. These receptors all come from a woman under 40 in good health and CMV-seronegative. Both conserved end residues are part of each CDR3. A D gene is named only where the DNA matches it firmly. Expanded clones are given a class, and other clones once, few, many or no size at all.

>TRBV2|TRBD1|TRBJ1-2|13|few
CASKTGAGYGYTF
TGTGCCAGTAAGACAGGGGCCGGCTATGGCTACACCTTC
>TRBV7-2|NA|TRBJ2-2|18|NA
CASSRRQRSTLNTGELFF
TGTGCCAGCAGCCGACGTCAACGGAGTACCTTGAACACCGGGGAGCTGTTTTTT
>TRBV6-6|NA|TRBJ1-2|14|NA
CASSYRGIGYGYTF
TGTGCCAGCAGTTACAGGGGGATTGGGTATGGCTACACCTTC
>TRBV7-9|TRBD1|TRBJ2-2|15|NA
CASIWDREGAGELFF
TGTGCCAGCATCTGGGACAGGGAAGGAGCCGGGGAGCTGTTTTTT
>TRBV5-6|NA|TRBJ1-2|14|NA
CASSAVRGYYGYTF
TGTGCCAGCAGTGCCGTCCGCGGATACTATGGCTACACCTTC
>TRBV5-8|TRBD2|TRBJ2-5|18|NA
CASSVGTSGGVVQETQYF
TGTGCCAGCAGCGTCGGGACTAGCGGGGGGGTGGTCCAAGAGACCCAGTACTTC
>TRBV7-2|TRBD2|TRBJ2-3|19|NA
CASSLATSGGRSSTDTQYF
TGTGCCAGCAGCTTAGCCACTAGCGGGGGGCGCTCTAGCACAGATACGCAGTATTTT
>TRBV6-5|NA|TRBJ2-1|11|NA
CASSQGNEQFF
TGTGCCAGCAGTCAGGGCAATGAGCAGTTCTTC
>TRBV7-9|NA|TRBJ1-6|15|few
CASSVSRRGGSPLHF
TGTGCCAGCAGCGTAAGTCGGCGAGGCGGGTCACCCCTCCACTTT
>TRBV12-5|TRBD1|TRBJ1-1|15|NA
CASGFTRGLSTEAFF
TGTGCTAGTGGATTCACCAGGGGGCTGTCCACTGAAGCTTTCTTT
>TRBV7-3|NA|TRBJ1-1|15|few
CASSSLTPQGTEAFF
TGTGCCAGCAGCTCTCTGACACCTCAGGGGACTGAAGCTTTCTTT
>TRBV19|NA|TRBJ2-7|13|NA
CASSWVQGREQYF
TGTGCCAGTAGCTGGGTACAGGGACGGGAGCAGTACTTC
>TRBV7-8|NA|TRBJ2-1|12|NA
CASSSSGVREFF
TGTGCCAGCAGCTCGTCAGGGGTCAGGGAGTTCTTC
>TRBV20-1|NA|TRBJ1-3|11|many
CSVGAGNTIYF
TGCAGTGTGGGAGCTGGAAACACCATATATTTT
>TRBV19|NA|TRBJ1-4|11|NA
CASSRDTRPIF
TGTGCCAGTAGTAGGGACACAAGGCCGATTTTT
>TRBV12-5|NA|TRBJ2-3|16|NA
CASAPRSGIGTDTQYF
TGTGCTAGTGCCCCAAGGTCGGGGATTGGCACAGATACGCAGTATTTT
>TRBV2|NA|TRBJ2-2|14|NA
CASSARGNTGELFF
TGTGCCAGCAGCGCCCGGGGTAACACCGGGGAGCTGTTTTTT
>TRBV5-1|TRBD2|TRBJ2-1|15|NA
CASTLAGGSYNEQFF
TGCGCCAGCACCCTAGCGGGGGGCTCCTACAATGAGCAGTTCTTC
>TRBV10-3|NA|TRBJ1-6|18|once
CAISESSGISSYNSPLHF
TGTGCCATCAGTGAGTCGTCGGGGATTAGCTCCTATAATTCACCCCTCCACTTT
>TRBV6-1|TRBD2|TRBJ2-3|14|NA
CASRGREGWNTQYF
TGTGCCAGCAGGGGCCGGGAGGGGTGGAATACGCAGTATTTT
>TRBV6-1|NA|TRBJ1-1|13|NA
CASSAGVGTEAFF
TGTGCCAGCAGTGCCGGGGTGGGGACTGAAGCTTTCTTT
>TRBV29-1|TRBD1|TRBJ2-7|13|NA
CSVRQGASYEQYF
TGCAGCGTTCGACAGGGGGCGAGCTACGAGCAGTACTTC
>TRBV6-5|NA|TRBJ2-7|14|few
CASSSLGTPYEQYF
TGTGCCAGCAGTTCCCTCGGGACACCCTACGAGCAGTACTTC
>TRBV7-9|NA|TRBJ1-5|17|NA
CASSPHPVGGDNQPQHF
TGTGCCAGCTCCCCTCACCCCGTGGGAGGTGACAATCAGCCCCAGCATTTT
>TRBV6-5|NA|TRBJ1-1|13|NA
CASSYFTDTEAFF
TGTGCCAGCAGTTACTTTACAGACACTGAAGCTTTCTTT
>TRBV18|NA|TRBJ2-7|16|NA
CASSPQRLGTDYEQYF
TGTGCCAGCTCACCTCAACGTTTGGGTACAGACTACGAGCAGTACTTC
>TRBV10-3|NA|TRBJ2-2|16|NA
CAISDPGGANTGELFF
TGTGCCATCAGTGACCCGGGCGGGGCGAACACCGGGGAGCTGTTTTTT
>TRBV29-1|TRBD1|TRBJ2-7|13|NA
CSVEEGQPYEQYF
TGCAGCGTTGAAGAGGGACAGCCCTACGAGCAGTACTTC
>TRBV19|TRBD1|TRBJ1-1|13|NA
CARSDRLNTEAFF
TGTGCCAGGTCGGACAGGTTGAACACTGAAGCTTTCTTT
>TRBV5-8|NA|TRBJ2-7|12|NA
CASSLRGRGQYF
TGTGCCAGCAGCTTGAGGGGCAGAGGGCAGTACTTC
>TRBV6-1|TRBD1|TRBJ2-1|15|NA
CASSDNGQGAVEQFF
TGTGCCAGCAGCGACAACGGACAGGGGGCCGTTGAGCAGTTCTTC
>TRBV28|TRBD1|TRBJ1-5|16|NA
CASSSLFGQGTQPQHF
TGTGCCAGCAGTTCGCTTTTTGGACAGGGAACTCAGCCCCAGCATTTT
>TRBV11-3|NA|TRBJ2-7|15|NA
CASRDVRQGTYEQYF
TGTGCCAGCAGGGACGTTAGGCAGGGGACCTACGAGCAGTACTTC
>TRBV11-2|TRBD2|TRBJ2-7|15|once
CASSLAMVAGGEQYF
TGTGCCAGCAGCTTAGCAATGGTAGCGGGGGGCGAGCAGTACTTC
>TRBV19|NA|TRBJ2-5|14|NA
CASSFGPGRETQYF
TGTGCCAGTAGTTTTGGTCCTGGGCGAGAGACCCAGTACTTC
>TRBV6-5|TRBD1|TRBJ1-2|13|NA
CASREGTDYGYTF
TGTGCCAGCAGAGAAGGGACAGACTATGGCTACACCTTC
>TRBV5-6|NA|TRBJ1-1|13|once
CASSLSGAEEAFF
TGTGCCAGCAGCTTGAGTGGGGCGGAGGAAGCTTTCTTT
>TRBV2|NA|TRBJ1-2|21|many
CASSGPPRSPEHDVANYGYTF
TGTGCCAGCAGTGGTCCCCCCCGGAGTCCAGAGCACGATGTAGCGAACTATGGCTACACCTTC
>TRBV19|NA|TRBJ1-2|16|NA
CASSNDGGGTVYGYTF
TGTGCCAGTAGTAATGATGGTGGGGGCACCGTCTATGGCTACACCTTC
>TRBV7-2|TRBD1|TRBJ2-3|15|NA
CASSLDRTGRDTQYF
TGTGCCAGCAGCTTAGACCGGACAGGAAGAGATACGCAGTATTTT
>TRBV30|NA|TRBJ1-5|13|NA
CAWSGVGTGPQHF
TGTGCCTGGAGTGGTGTAGGCACAGGGCCCCAGCATTTT
>TRBV18|TRBD1|TRBJ2-1|15|once
CASSPRQGAYNEQFF
TGTGCCAGCTCACCACGGCAGGGGGCCTACAATGAGCAGTTCTTC
>TRBV5-6|NA|TRBJ1-2|18|NA
CASSPPQGRSRTSYGYTF
TGTGCCAGCAGCCCACCCCAGGGGAGAAGTAGAACCTCCTATGGCTACACCTTC
>TRBV5-1|TRBD2|TRBJ2-2|14|NA
CASSFSGAAGELFF
TGCGCCAGCAGCTTTAGCGGGGCAGCCGGGGAGCTGTTTTTT
>TRBV11-2|NA|TRBJ2-5|14|NA
CASSSRGGRETQYF
TGTGCCAGCAGTTCCAGAGGGGGACGGGAGACCCAGTACTTC
>TRBV10-3|NA|TRBJ2-4|16|once
CAISESERLAKNIQYF
TGTGCCATCAGTGAGTCAGAGCGGCTAGCCAAAAACATTCAGTACTTC
>TRBV27|NA|TRBJ2-3|15|NA
CASSLSGVRTDTQYF
TGTGCCAGCAGTTTATCCGGGGTACGCACAGATACGCAGTATTTT
>TRBV4-3|NA|TRBJ1-1|14|NA
CASSQSRQATEAFF
TGCGCCAGCAGCCAATCGAGACAGGCTACTGAAGCTTTCTTT
>TRBV5-1|TRBD1|TRBJ2-7|17|NA
CASSFTPEGQGNNEQYF
TGCGCCAGCAGCTTTACCCCCGAGGGACAGGGGAACAACGAGCAGTACTTC
>TRBV28|NA|TRBJ1-1|15|once
CASSSRISLNTEAFF
TGTGCCAGCAGTTCCAGAATCTCCTTGAACACTGAAGCTTTCTTT
>TRBV12-5|NA|TRBJ2-7|12|NA
CAHVLGSYEQYF
TGTGCCCACGTACTCGGTTCCTACGAGCAGTACTTC
>TRBV11-3|TRBD1|TRBJ2-7|17|NA
CASSLRMDRGLSYEQYF
TGTGCCAGCAGCCTACGTATGGACAGGGGGTTATCCTACGAGCAGTACTTC
>TRBV5-3|NA|TRBJ2-4|17|NA
CARSRRLRGSAKNIQYF
TGTGCCAGAAGCCGACGGCTACGCGGGTCGGCCAAAAACATTCAGTACTTC
>TRBV7-2|NA|TRBJ1-6|15|once
CASSESQGGNSPLHF
TGTGCCAGCTCGGAAAGTCAGGGTGGAAATTCACCCCTCCACTTT
>TRBV19|NA|TRBJ2-3|15|NA
CASSMGAPGTDTQYF
TGTGCCAGTAGTATGGGCGCACCGGGCACAGATACGCAGTATTTT
>TRBV7-2|TRBD2|TRBJ2-1|18|NA
CASSPTYRGLAGKFEQFF
TGTGCCAGCAGCCCCACTTACCGGGGACTAGCGGGGAAGTTTGAGCAGTTCTTC
>TRBV18|TRBD1|TRBJ1-5|15|NA
CASSADRGRGQPQHF
TGTGCCAGCTCAGCCGACAGGGGTAGAGGTCAGCCCCAGCATTTT
>TRBV19|NA|TRBJ2-7|14|once
CASSIVGERYEQYF
TGTGCCAGTAGTATTGTCGGGGAGAGGTACGAGCAGTACTTC
>TRBV18|TRBD1|TRBJ2-2|16|NA
CASSPPGTGSTGELFF
TGTGCCAGCTCACCCCCCGGGACAGGGAGTACCGGGGAGCTGTTTTTT